This TCR beta chain was identified during a study of blood T cell repertoires in COVID-19. The CDR3 runs 12 residues. V was pared by 11 bases and J by 4 bases, with 12 bases between. Here immunoSEQ multiplex PCR was the method, and the copy in TCRdb shows in-frame clones only, minus some. Counted here are roughly 350,000 clones, about 90% occurring once; the ten biggest clones make up about 10%. The TCR comes from a woman in her 30s with COVID-19, enrolled during active disease. This chain links TRBV12-3 or TRBV12-4 with TRBJ2-1; a possible D gene is TRBD2 (5 bases). Sequencing was done on a sample of peripheral blood. Written as DNA, the CDR3 is TGTGCCGCCGGGATCACATACAATGAGCAGTTCTTC. Translated: CAAGITYNEQFF.